This TCR beta chain was identified in a study of shared clonotypes between healthy human individuals. CD45RO-negative cells were positively selected for CCR7, leaving out terminally differentiated effector memory CD45RA+ cells. Donors were healthy HIV-negative adults without recently reported acute infections or vaccinations. This clone was recorded only once. Its target is unknown. Study results and limitations: Between a handful of donors, naive CD4 clonotypes were shared at a level of about 5%.

This CDR3 spans 15 amino acids. Germline V gene data show CDR1 as SGHAT and CDR2 as FQNNGV. V gave up 1 base and J gave up 7 bases; unmatched junction bases: 5. Clones were read by immunoSEQ multiplex PCR, and TCRdb kept only the in-frame ones, dropping some. In the table there are approximately 840,000 clones, about 96% of which are singletons. V usage is TRBV11-2 and J usage is TRBJ2-1; 9 bases agree with TRBD2. Sequenced: naive CD8+ T cells sorted from blood. The receptor's source is a man aged 30 to 39 in good health. CDR3 nucleotide sequence: TGTGCCAGCAGCTTAGGTGGGACTAGCAGGAATGAGCAGTTCTTC. It is translated as CASSLGGTSRNEQFF. The full variable domain, in which reference TRBV11-2 and TRBJ2-1 provide the parts outside the CDR3, is EAGVAQSPRYKIIEKRQSVAFWCNPISGHATLYWYQQILGQGPKLLIQFQNNGVVDDSQLPKDRFSAERLKGVDSTLKIQPAKLEDSAVYLCASSLGGTSRNEQFFGPGTRLTVL.